This T cell receptor (beta chain) was found in a study of blood T cell repertoires in COVID-19. Some clones are missing from TCRdb's copy, which holds only in-frame ones; the method was immunoSEQ multiplex PCR. In the table there are approximately 380,000 clones, around 90% of which are singletons. V was clipped by 1 base and J by 5 bases, with 8 bases between them. The CDR3 totals 13 residues. Germline V gene sequence: CDR1 SNHLY, CDR2 FYNNEI. The V gene is TRBV2, the J gene TRBJ2-5; no clear D gene. Sample: PBMCs or T cells enriched from blood (not recorded which). The clonotype was recovered from a woman between 18 and 30 years old who had recovered from COVID-19. The CDR3 DNA reads as TGTGCCAGCAGTGAAGGCCCCCGGGAGACCCAGTACTTC. Protein: CASSEGPRETQYF. Full variable domain (outside the CDR3, taken from reference TRBV2 and TRBJ2-5): EPEVTQTPSHQVTQMGQEVILRCVPISNHLYFYWYRQILGQKVEFLVSFYNNEISEKSEIFDDQFSVERPDGSNFTLKIRSTKLEDSAMYFCASSEGPRETQYFGPGTRLLVL.